The 30 T cell receptor beta chains below come from one sample, sequenced in a study of vaccination and CD4 T cells after COVID-19. The Oncomine TCR Beta short-read assay sequenced DNA from cultured CD4+ T cells. From the PCR reads, TCRdb called clonotypes with MiXCR, one entry per CDR3 protein. The profile covers 20,000 or so distinct CDR3 sequences, with approximately 67% appearing a single time and 6% to 8.5% taken by the ten largest. Their antigens remain unidentified. Described treatment: 10-day PBMC culture with coronavirus spike peptide pools or control peptides (ViraFEST assay). Specimen: CD4+ T cells from blood, cultured in vitro. These receptors were collected from a human donor who had recovered from COVID-19.

CDR3 residues: CASSLAMGNRGTQKETQYF. DNA for the CDR3: TGTGCCAGCAGTTTAGCGATGGGGAACAGGGGGACACAAAAAGAGACCCAGTACTTC. The chain combines TRBV12-3 or TRBV12-4 with TRBJ2-5, with 8 nucleotides matching TRBD1. V was pared by 0 bases and J by 3 bases, with 15 bases of the junction left unmatched. The CDR3 is 19 amino acids.

J is TRBJ1-5 and V is TRBV7-3; D gene ambiguous. Deletions cut 1 base from V and 6 bases from J, with 10 bases between. The CDR3 contains 14 residues. CDR1 is SGHTA, CDR2 FQGTGA, per germline. CDR3 bases: TGTGCCAGCAGCTTAAAGGGAGGAAGTCAGCCCCAGCATTTT. As protein: CASSLKGGSQPQHF.

The chain joins TRBV27 to TRBJ2-7; 7 nucleotides line up with TRBD1. Germline CDR1 reads MNHEY; CDR2 reads SMNVEV (reference sequence). V lost 0 bases to trimming and J lost 6 bases; unmatched junction nucleotides: 5. The CDR3 consists of 14 residues. The CDR3 DNA is TGTGCCAGCAGTTTATCGATCAGGGGGTCCGAGCAGTACTTC. This sequence encodes CASSLSIRGSEQYF.

The chain has TRBV2 and TRBJ2-3; possibly TRBD2 for D (6 bases). There are 13 residues in the CDR3. V lost 7 bases and J lost 2, with 10 bases in between. Germline V gene lookup returns CDR1 SNHLY and CDR2 FYNNEI. CDR3 sequence reads: CASKERVTDTQYF. The CDR3 DNA reads as TGTGCCAGCAAAGAGCGGGTCACAGATACGCAGTATTTT.

This sequence joins TRBV7-9 and TRBJ1-1; D not certain. Germline-derived CDR1 and CDR2 are SEHNR and FQNEAQ (reference sequence). The CDR3 totals 14 residues. V was clipped by 5 bases and J by 4 bases, with 14 bases between them. The CDR3 bases are TGTGCCAGCAGCCCCAGGCTGGATGGCACTGAAGCTTTCTTT. Translation: CASSPRLDGTEAFF.

The rearrangement uses TRBV20-1 and TRBJ2-2, with 7 bases that match TRBD2. Germline lookup yields CDR1 DFQATT and CDR2 SNEGSKA (reference sequence). The J segment lost 3 bases and the V segment lost 0 bases, leaving 7 bases of the junction unmatched. CDR3 length: 16 amino acids. CDR3 region: CSARDPQGGDTGELFF. CDR3 DNA: TGCAGTGCTAGAGATCCTCAGGGAGGGGACACCGGGGAGCTGTTTTTT.

This chain connects TRBV6-2 or TRBV6-3 to TRBJ2-7; 8 nucleotides agree with TRBD2. The CDR3 length is 15 residues. Trimming at V came to 6 bases and at J to 2 bases, leaving 9 bases not matched to a gene. Germline CDR1 MNHEY, CDR2 SVGEGT. CDR3 DNA sequence: TGTGCCAGCAGAACTAGCGGACCAATCACCTACGAGCAGTACTTC. It is translated as CASRTSGPITYEQYF.

The J gene is TRBJ1-1, the V gene TRBV6-1, with 10 bases that match TRBD1. The germline gives CDR1 MNHNS, CDR2 SASEGT. V lost 8 bases to trimming and J lost 0 bases; unmatched junction nucleotides: 6. This CDR3 comprises 15 residues. The CDR3 coding sequence is TGTGCCAGCGAAAGACAGGGGGCTATGAACACTGAAGCTTTCTTT. Translated: CASERQGAMNTEAFF.

This chain joins TRBV6-1 and TRBJ2-7; 12 bases agree with TRBD2. After removal of 6 bases from V and 2 bases from J, the junction contained 2 bases not matched to a gene. The germline gives CDR1 MNHNS, CDR2 SASEGT. The CDR3 runs to 14 residues. The CDR3 protein is CASRRTSGAYEQYF. The DNA of the CDR3 is TGTGCCAGCAGACGGACTAGCGGGGCCTACGAGCAGTACTTC.

The chain has TRBV20-1 and TRBJ2-7; D is ambiguous. The germline CDR1 and CDR2 sequences are DFQATT and SNEGSKA (reference sequence). Trimming stripped 7 bases from V and 3 bases from J, with 22 bases between. The CDR3 is 15 amino acids. The CDR3 DNA reads as TGCAGTGTTCACCGGGTTGGTCCCCGACTCTACGAGCAGTACTTC. It specifies CSVHRVGPRLYEQYF.

The chain employs TRBV11-2 and TRBJ1-1, with D uncertain. The CDR3 loop spans 15 amino acids. The germline V and J ends were trimmed by 5 bases and 4 bases, with 17 bases remaining between them. In germline, CDR1 is SGHAT, CDR2 FQNNGV. The chain's CDR3 is CASSQNPGGGTEAFF. As DNA, the CDR3 is TGTGCCAGCAGCCAAAATCCCGGAGGCGGCACTGAAGCTTTCTTT.

The V call is TRBV6-5, the J call TRBJ2-7, with D perhaps matching TRBD1 (6 bases). This CDR3 spans 13 amino acids. Germline assignment: CDR1 MNHEY and CDR2 SVGAGI. The V and J ends lost 2 bases and 4 bases respectively, with 9 bases between them. This CDR3 reads CASSYKGGYEQYF. The CDR3 DNA reads as TGTGCCAGCAGTTACAAAGGGGGATACGAGCAGTACTTC.

The chain carries TRBV2 and TRBJ1-5; D uncertain. The ends were cut back, 3 bases at V and 4 bases at J, with 10 bases in the middle. This CDR3 is built from 14 residues. The germline V gene encodes CDR1 SNHLY and CDR2 FYNNEI. CDR3 amino acids: CASSDVGINQPQHF. CDR3 nucleotides: TGTGCCAGCAGTGATGTGGGGATAAATCAGCCCCAGCATTTT.

The gene calls are TRBV6-1 and TRBJ1-6, with TRBD1 identical over 10 bases. The CDR3 loop spans 14 amino acids. V was clipped by 6 bases and J by 13 bases; unmatched bases: 9. Germline V gene lookup returns CDR1 MNHNS and CDR2 SASEGT. The CDR3 sequence: CASRTGQGMGPLHF. The CDR3 DNA reads as TGTGCCAGCAGGACGGGACAGGGGATGGGTCCCCTCCACTTT.

The chain combines TRBV6-2 or TRBV6-3 with TRBJ1-5; D unresolved. Germline values: CDR1 MNHEY, CDR2 SVGEGT. V was clipped by 2 bases and J by 7 bases, with 18 bases between them. There are 16 residues in the CDR3. The DNA for the CDR3 is TGTGCCAGCAGTTACCATCCTGGGCTCCGGGGACAGCCCCAGCATTTT. Encoded protein: CASSYHPGLRGQPQHF.

The gene calls are TRBV20-1 and TRBJ1-5, with a tentative D call TRBD1 (5 bases). The CDR3 is 15 residues long. The germline V and J ends were trimmed by 6 bases and 4 bases, with 19 bases remaining between them. Germline CDR1 is DFQATT and CDR2 is SNEGSKA (reference sequence). This chain's CDR3 is CSATPRAFRNQPQHF. Written as DNA, the CDR3 is TGCAGTGCAACCCCCAGGGCTTTCAGGAATCAGCCCCAGCATTTT.

The chain couples TRBV19 to TRBJ2-5; 12 bases map to TRBD2. The germline V gene encodes CDR1 LNHDA and CDR2 SQIVND (reference sequence). Losses at the gene ends were 1 base for V and 2 bases for J; bases not matched to a gene: 5. The CDR3 is 17 amino acids. CDR3 nucleotide sequence: TGTGCCAGTAGTATAGGGGAACTAGCGGGAGGTCAAGAGACCCAGTACTTC. Its protein is CASSIGELAGGQETQYF.

The chain joins TRBV24-1 to TRBJ1-5; D ambiguous. Germline CDR1 reads KGHDR; CDR2 reads SFDVKD. CDR3 length: 13 amino acids. The V end lost 5 bases, the J end lost 2 bases, and 6 bases lay between the germline ends. CDR3 amino acids: CATSALGNQPQHF. CDR3 sequence (DNA): TGTGCCACCAGTGCCTTGGGCAATCAGCCCCAGCATTTT.

This chain connects TRBV6-2 or TRBV6-3 to TRBJ2-1; TRBD2 aligns across 9 bases. Germline lookup yields CDR1 MNHEY and CDR2 SVGEGT. V was clipped by 7 bases and J by 7 bases; unmatched bases: 11. The CDR3 runs 15 residues. The DNA of the CDR3 is TGTGCCAGCATGCTAGCGGGATATAGGAGGAATGAGCAGTTCTTC. This encodes CASMLAGYRRNEQFF.

The genes are TRBV7-9 and TRBJ1-2; D might be TRBD1 (5 bases). The V gene's germline CDR1 is SEHNR and CDR2 FQNEAQ (reference sequence). CDR3 length: 16 amino acids. V was cut by 1 base and J by 5 bases, with 17 bases left in between. The DNA of the CDR3 is TGTGCCAGCAGCTTAGGATCGGGGGGGAAGGGATATGGCTACACCTTC. Translated, it gives CASSLGSGGKGYGYTF.

The chain has TRBV28 and TRBJ2-7; TRBD1 matches at 7 bases. This CDR3 is built from 15 residues. V dropped 3 bases and J dropped 6; count of bases not matched to a gene: 11. Looked up from germline, CDR1 is MDHEN and CDR2 is SYDVKM. The CDR3 region is CASSFRGTGAGEQYF. The CDR3 region has the DNA TGTGCCAGCAGTTTCAGGGGGACCGGGGCGGGCGAGCAGTACTTC.

This chain joins TRBV7-2 and TRBJ2-7; D perhaps matches TRBD1 (5 bases). Trimming took 1 base from V and 4 from J, leaving 11 bases between them. This CDR3 contains 14 residues. CDR1 and CDR2 (germline): SGHTA, FQGNSA. The chain's CDR3 is CASSLVGKGYEQYF. The CDR3 DNA reads as TGTGCCAGCAGCTTAGTTGGGAAGGGGTACGAGCAGTACTTC. The variable domain in full, with the rest retrieved from reference TRBV7-2 and TRBJ2-7, is GAGVSQSPSNKVTEKGKDVELRCDPISGHTALYWYRQSLGQGLEFLIYFQGNSAPDKSGLPSDRFSAERTGGSVSTLTIQRTQQEDSAVYLCASSLVGKGYEQYFGPGTRLTVT.

By proportion, this clonotype is medium-sized. The chain recombines TRBV7-2 with TRBJ2-3; 9 nucleotides align to TRBD2. Germline loops: CDR1 SGHTA, CDR2 FQGNSA. The CDR3 loop spans 16 amino acids. The trim removed 2 bases at V and 1 base at J, leaving 4 bases unmatched. The CDR3 spells CASSLKTSGRTDTQYF. Written as DNA, the CDR3 is TGTGCCAGCAGCTTAAAGACTAGCGGTCGCACAGATACGCAGTATTTT.

The chain combines TRBV27 with TRBJ1-2, with TRBD1 as a possible D gene (6 bases). The V and J ends lost 4 bases and 5 bases respectively, with 11 bases between them. The germline V gene encodes CDR1 MNHEY and CDR2 SMNVEV (reference sequence). The CDR3 runs to 13 residues. The CDR3 sequence is CASSSQGWYGYTF. The CDR3 DNA reads as TGTGCCAGCAGTTCACAGGGATGGTATGGCTACACCTTC.

V usage is TRBV19 and J usage is TRBJ1-2; possibly TRBD1 for D (5 bases). In germline, CDR1 is LNHDA, CDR2 SQIVND (reference sequence). V gave up 6 bases and J gave up 3 bases, with 14 bases separating them. This CDR3 comprises 14 residues. CDR3 sequence reads: CASRPLGEDYGYTF. CDR3 DNA sequence: TGTGCCAGTAGGCCGCTAGGGGAGGACTATGGCTACACCTTC.

The genes are TRBV6-5 and TRBJ1-2, with D perhaps matching TRBD1 (5 bases). Germline loops: CDR1 MNHEY, CDR2 SVGAGI. V was cut by 3 bases and J by 7 bases, with 6 bases left in between. This CDR3 comprises 11 residues. The CDR3 DNA reads TGTGCCAGCAGTTATGGGGGTGGCTACACCTTC. Translation: CASSYGGGYTF.

The gene calls are TRBV18 and TRBJ2-5; D not resolved. Per germline, CDR1 KGHSH and CDR2 LQKENI. The CDR3 contains 15 residues. Trimming shortened V by 2 bases and J by 2 bases, and 12 bases separated the two germline ends. CDR3 in DNA: TGTGCCAGCTCACCAGCCCTCTCTGTTCAAGAGACCCAGTACTTC. It encodes CASSPALSVQETQYF. Looking up the rest from reference TRBV18 and TRBJ2-5 gives the full variable domain: NAGVMQNPRHLVRRRGQEARLRCSPMKGHSHVYWYRQLPEEGLKFMVYLQKENIIDESGMPKERFSAEFPKEGPSILRIQQVVRGDSAAYFCASSPALSVQETQYFGPGTRLLVL.

This chain links TRBV27 with TRBJ1-2; D unresolved. Germline V lookup: CDR1 MNHEY, CDR2 SMNVEV (reference sequence). The CDR3 runs to 14 residues. V was shortened by 4 bases and J by 7 bases, with 16 bases between the two germline ends. The CDR3 DNA follows: TGTGCCAGCAGTTATAAAGTCCCGGGTGGTGGCTACACCTTC. Translating it yields CASSYKVPGGGYTF.

The V and J genes are TRBV12-3 or TRBV12-4 and TRBJ2-2; 7 bases match TRBD2. The CDR3 covers 16 residues. V shed 6 bases, J shed 3 bases, and the junction held 10 bases outside the gene matches. CDR3 sequence (DNA): TGTGCCAGCAGCACCGGACTAGTCGGGTACACCGGGGAGCTGTTTTTT. Protein sequence: CASSTGLVGYTGELFF.

The chain combines TRBV20-1 with TRBJ1-5; tentatively, D is TRBD1 (6 bases). V was cut by 2 bases and J by 4 bases, with 9 bases left in between. Germline CDR1 and CDR2: DFQATT and SNEGSKA (reference sequence). This CDR3 region has 13 residues. This CDR3 reads CSARKDRNQPQHF. The CDR3 DNA sequence: TGCAGTGCTAGAAAGGACAGAAATCAGCCCCAGCATTTT.